These 15 T cell receptor beta chains were sequenced from one sample in a study of cytotoxic CD8 clonotypes in ibrutinib-treated CLL. The assay was immunoSEQ multiplex PCR, and TCRdb's table has in-frame clones only and misses some. The repertoire consists of about 44,000 clones, with 60% to 75% occurring once and the leading ten covering over 10%. The source material was PBMCs, sampled after 12 months of ibrutinib treatment. These receptors came from a human donor with chronic lymphocytic leukemia.

This clone came up a few times. V usage is TRBV7-2 and J usage is TRBJ1-6; 7 bases are shared with TRBD1. The ends lost 5 bases at V and 10 bases at J; junction bases unmatched: 5. Germline lookup yields CDR1 SGHTA and CDR2 FQGNSA. The CDR3 extends over 13 amino acids. CDR3 sequence: CASSGNRGSPLHF. For the CDR3, the DNA is TGTGCCAGCAGCGGTAACAGGGGATCACCCCTCCACTTT.

The chain uses TRBV13 and TRBJ2-1; no clear D gene. The germline CDR1 and CDR2 sequences are PRHDT and FYEKMQ (reference sequence). This CDR3 is 18 amino acids long. V lost 2 bases, J lost 0 bases, and 17 bases lay in between. The CDR3 DNA sequence: TGTGCCAGCAGCTTATCCTTTGGGCGTACGAGCTCCTACAATGAGCAGTTCTTC. Translated, it gives CASSLSFGRTSSYNEQFF.

The V call is TRBV29-1, the J call TRBJ1-4, with D maybe TRBD1 (5 bases). V was cut by 7 bases and J by 5 bases, with 14 bases left in between. The CDR3 runs to 13 residues. Per the germline V gene, CDR1 is SQVTM and CDR2 is ANQGSEA. CDR3 residues: CSAQGTLNEKLFF. In DNA, the CDR3 is TGCAGCGCCCAGGGTACCTTAAATGAAAAACTGTTTTTT.

V gene TRBV25-1 combines with J gene TRBJ1-1; D is perhaps TRBD1 (5 bases). In germline, CDR1 is MGHDK, CDR2 SYGVNS. The CDR3 runs to 14 residues. V was shortened by 0 bases and J by 11 bases, with 16 bases between the two germline ends. The CDR3 protein is CASSEYRRGSKAFF. The CDR3 region has the DNA TGTGCCAGCAGTGAATATAGGAGGGGCTCCAAGGCTTTCTTT.

The chain joins TRBV27 to TRBJ1-6; weak D call: TRBD1 (6 bases). V gave up 2 bases and J gave up 8 bases, with 10 bases separating them. The CDR3 length is 14 residues. The germline CDR1 and CDR2 sequences are MNHEY and SMNVEV (reference sequence). CDR3 sequence: CASSLAGGHSPLHF. The CDR3 region has the DNA TGTGCCAGCAGTTTAGCCGGGGGCCATTCACCCCTCCACTTT.

The chain uses TRBV28 and TRBJ1-2, with D perhaps matching TRBD1 (5 bases). Germline CDR1 MDHEN, CDR2 SYDVKM. The CDR3 covers 15 residues. Trimming cost V 5 bases and J 4 bases, with 17 bases left between them. CDR3 sequence: CASSPGLTTLYGYTF. CDR3 nucleotides: TGTGCCAGCAGTCCGGGACTGACGACCCTCTATGGCTACACCTTC.

The chain joins TRBV23-1 to TRBJ2-1; perhaps D is TRBD1 or TRBD2 (5 bases each). TRBV23-1 is placed among ORFs of uncertain function. The V end was cut by 0 bases, the J end by 0 bases, with 18 bases between. The CDR3 length is 19 residues. In DNA form, the CDR3 reads TGCGCCAGCAGTCAATCGAAGTGGGGACGCAATAGCTCCTACAATGAGCAGTTCTTC. This gives the protein CASSQSKWGRNSSYNEQFF.

This clone was picked up a small number of times. CDR3 loop: CASSLALGSPLHF. CDR3 DNA sequence: TGCGCCAGCAGCTTGGCCCTCGGGTCACCCCTCCACTTT. V is TRBV5-1 and J is TRBJ1-6; no clear D. Germline V lookup: CDR1 SGHRS, CDR2 YFSETQ. The CDR3 length is 13 residues. Trimming shortened V by 0 bases and J by 10 bases, and 8 bases separated the two germline ends.

The J gene is TRBJ1-2, the V gene TRBV18, with D unresolved. With 3 bases removed from V and 3 bases from J, the gap between germline ends came to 8 bases. Germline CDR1 KGHSH, CDR2 LQKENI. The CDR3 totals 13 residues. The CDR3 reads CASSPDGDYGYTF. The CDR3 bases are TGTGCCAGCTCACCGGACGGTGACTATGGCTACACCTTC.

The chain has TRBV9 and TRBJ2-5; D remains unclear. V was shortened by 1 base and J by 3 bases, with 4 bases between the two germline ends. Germline values: CDR1 SGDLS, CDR2 YYNGEE. CDR3 length equals 12 residues. Here the CDR3 DNA reads TGTGCCAGCAGCGTAACGGAAGAGACCCAGTACTTC. Its protein product is CASSVTEETQYF.

This chain connects TRBV5-1 to TRBJ1-4; tentatively, D is TRBD1 (5 bases). The CDR3 sequence is 12 residues long. Trimming left V 0 bases short and J 15 bases short, with 12 bases between. CDR1 SGHRS and CDR2 YFSETQ come from the germline V gene. CDR3 loop: CASSLDKGQLFF. CDR3 bases: TGCGCCAGCAGCTTGGATAAAGGACAATTGTTTTTT.

V and J are TRBV28 and TRBJ1-6; TRBD1 aligns across 11 bases. CDR3 length equals 14 residues. Germline V gene sequence: CDR1 MDHEN, CDR2 SYDVKM. Germline trimming cut 5 bases from V and 11 bases from J; bases unmatched to any gene: 5. The CDR3 DNA sequence: TGTGCCAGCAGTGGGGGACAGGGGGGGGCACCCCTCCACTTT. The encoded protein is CASSGGQGGAPLHF.

This clone has just a few counts. This rearrangement joins TRBV28 to TRBJ1-2; 12 bases fit TRBD1. The CDR3 covers 13 residues. Germline-derived CDR1 and CDR2 are MDHEN and SYDVKM. The V gene end was trimmed by 4 bases and the J gene end by 7 bases; junction bases not matched to a gene: 1. This CDR3 is CASSSGQGAGYTF. The CDR3 DNA follows: TGTGCCAGCAGTTCGGGACAGGGGGCTGGCTACACCTTC.

The chain couples TRBV5-1 to TRBJ2-1; 13 positions match TRBD2. CDR3 length: 14 residues. Per the germline V gene, CDR1 is SGHRS and CDR2 is YFSETQ. Unmatched junction bases numbered 1, after V lost 6 bases and J lost 4 bases. The CDR3 protein is CASTLAGGYNEQFF. The CDR3 DNA sequence: TGCGCCAGCACACTAGCGGGGGGGTACAATGAGCAGTTCTTC.

The chain carries TRBV2 and TRBJ2-7; the D is unclear. The CDR3 covers 15 residues. In germline, CDR1 is SNHLY, CDR2 FYNNEI. Trimming removed 5 bases at V and 9 bases at J, with 23 bases between. The CDR3 DNA sequence: TGTGCCAGCAGTACCCCACACCCGAAAACCGCCGGGCAGTACTTC. The encoded protein is CASSTPHPKTAGQYF. The entire variable domain, with the rest obtained from reference TRBV2 and TRBJ2-7, is as follows: EPEVTQTPSHQVTQMGQEVILRCVPISNHLYFYWYRQILGQKVEFLVSFYNNEISEKSEIFDDQFSVERPDGSNFTLKIRSTKLEDSAMYFCASSTPHPKTAGQYFGPGTRLTVT.